This T cell receptor beta chain was identified in a study of T cell changes during pregnancy in multiple sclerosis (dated by TCRdb to about 2019). About the study as a whole: The study looked at changes in the T cell repertoire across pregnancy in women with multiple sclerosis.

The library was built by means of the immunoSEQ multiplex PCR assay. Here the immuneACCESS table is served through TCRdb, limited to in-frame sequences with V and J called. Missing clones are a known gap in these copies; in checked studies unresolved V genes cover under half, and the rest lacks a known reason. A total of some 97,000 clones appear in this sample, approximately 92% of them only once. Just under 2% of the sample is held by the ten biggest clonotypes. With respect to this clone: No antigen is known for it. Qualities for individual bases were not recorded, and no much larger clone is one base off.

This TCR came from a female donor with multiple sclerosis, enrolled in a pregnancy study. The sample was peripheral blood, taken after pregnancy.

At the DNA level, the sequence is TGTGCCAGCAGTTTACCAGGGCTAAGATATAATTCACCCCTCCACTTT. Its amino acids are CASSLPGLRYNSPLHF. This chain joins TRBV28 to TRBJ1-6; TRBD1 might be the D gene, on 5 matching bases. The CDR3 starts with the cysteine, ends with the phenylalanine, and has 16 residues. Only the CDR3 portion is preserved as DNA: 48 bases, with reading frame beginning at the first base. The germline V gene provides CDR1 MDHEN and CDR2 SYDVKM. V is reduced by 2 bases and J by 4 bases, leaving a spacing of 12 bases between them.